The 5 T cell receptor beta chains below all came from one sample that was sequenced in a study of radiotherapy plus CTLA-4 blockade in lung cancer. The data were produced by immunoSEQ multiplex PCR, yet TCRdb's version contains in-frame clones alone and is incomplete. The sample holds about 27,000 clones, around 66% seen once. The sequences come from peripheral blood, collected from a patient treated with radiotherapy plus ipilimumab. Source of these receptors: a human donor with non-small cell lung cancer who had stable disease on radiotherapy plus ipilimumab.

The table lists this clone with a count of one. CDR3 in amino acids: CASSQVTGTSGRETQYF. The CDR3, as DNA: TGCGCCAGCAGCCAAGTAACCGGGACTAGCGGGAGGGAGACCCAGTACTTC. This chain joins TRBV4-1 and TRBJ2-5; TRBD2 agrees at 15 bases. The V segment lost 1 base and the J segment 5 bases; nucleotides outside the gene matches: 5. This CDR3 contains 17 residues. Germline V gene data show CDR1 as MGHRA and CDR2 as YSYEKL.

CDR3 amino acids: CASSPTGQTYEQYF. The CDR3 DNA reads TGCGCCAGCAGCCCGACAGGACAGACCTACGAGCAGTACTTC. The V call is TRBV5-1, the J call TRBJ2-7; possible D gene TRBD1, 6 bases. The CDR3 runs to 14 residues. The germline V and J ends were trimmed by 4 bases and 2 bases, with 13 bases remaining between them. Germline V gene sequence: CDR1 SGHRS, CDR2 YFSETQ.

The chain is built from TRBV2 and TRBJ2-6; 7 bases agree with TRBD1. The CDR3 is made up of 15 amino acids. The V segment lost 6 bases and the J segment 4 bases; nucleotides outside the gene matches: 6. Looked up from germline, CDR1 is SNHLY and CDR2 is FYNNEI. The CDR3 loop reads CASRVQGIGANVLTF. CDR3 coding DNA: TGTGCCAGCAGAGTACAGGGGATCGGGGCCAACGTCCTGACTTTC.

The chain couples TRBV19 to TRBJ2-1; D ambiguous. Trimming cost V 5 bases and J 8 bases, with 16 bases left between them. The CDR3 is 14 residues long. Germline V gene lookup returns CDR1 LNHDA and CDR2 SQIVND (reference sequence). The CDR3 region is CASSPTARGYEQFF. DNA for the CDR3: TGTGCCAGTAGTCCTACGGCGAGAGGCTATGAGCAGTTCTTC.

J is TRBJ2-1 and V is TRBV6-4, with D perhaps TRBD2 (5 bases). The germline V gene encodes CDR1 MRHNA and CDR2 SNTAGT. The ends were cut back, 4 bases at V and 5 bases at J, with 15 bases in the middle. The CDR3 extends over 15 amino acids. CDR3 nucleotide sequence: TGTGCCAGCAGTGGGAAACTAGGAACCCACAATGAGCAGTTCTTC. This encodes CASSGKLGTHNEQFF.